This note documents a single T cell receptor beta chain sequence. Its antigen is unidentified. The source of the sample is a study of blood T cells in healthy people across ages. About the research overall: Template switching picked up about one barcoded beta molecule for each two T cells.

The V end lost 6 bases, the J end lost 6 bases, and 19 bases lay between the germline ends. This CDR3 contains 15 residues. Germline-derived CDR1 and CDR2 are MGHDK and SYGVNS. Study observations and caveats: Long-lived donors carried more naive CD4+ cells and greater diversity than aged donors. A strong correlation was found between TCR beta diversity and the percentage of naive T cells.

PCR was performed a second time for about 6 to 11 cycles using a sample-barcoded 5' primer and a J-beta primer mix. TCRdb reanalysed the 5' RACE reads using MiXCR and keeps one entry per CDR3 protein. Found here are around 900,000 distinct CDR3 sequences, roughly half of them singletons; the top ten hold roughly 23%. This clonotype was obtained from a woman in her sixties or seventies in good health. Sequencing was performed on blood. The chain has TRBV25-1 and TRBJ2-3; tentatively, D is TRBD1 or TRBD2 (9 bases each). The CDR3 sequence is CASSRTGAGGDTQYF. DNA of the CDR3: TGTGCCAGCAGCCGGACAGGGGCGGGAGGGGATACGCAGTATTTT.